What follows describes a single T cell receptor beta chain. This entry belongs to a study of blood T cell repertoires in COVID-19. Looked up from germline, CDR1 is SGHDT and CDR2 is YYEEEE. The CDR3 contains 13 residues. The V and J ends lost 5 bases and 3 bases, in that order; junction bases with no gene match: 3. Profiled with immunoSEQ multiplex PCR; TCRdb holds only in-frame clones, not every one. The data contain about 130,000 clones, roughly 88% of them seen just once; the ten biggest clones take up approximately 1%. The sample taken for sequencing was peripheral blood. This sequence originates from a woman of 80 years or more with acute or convalescent COVID-19. The rearrangement links TRBV5-6 to TRBJ1-1; TRBD1 matches at 8 bases. In nucleotides, the CDR3 is TGTGCCAGCAGTTGGACAGGGCACACTGAAGCTTTCTTT. It specifies CASSWTGHTEAFF.